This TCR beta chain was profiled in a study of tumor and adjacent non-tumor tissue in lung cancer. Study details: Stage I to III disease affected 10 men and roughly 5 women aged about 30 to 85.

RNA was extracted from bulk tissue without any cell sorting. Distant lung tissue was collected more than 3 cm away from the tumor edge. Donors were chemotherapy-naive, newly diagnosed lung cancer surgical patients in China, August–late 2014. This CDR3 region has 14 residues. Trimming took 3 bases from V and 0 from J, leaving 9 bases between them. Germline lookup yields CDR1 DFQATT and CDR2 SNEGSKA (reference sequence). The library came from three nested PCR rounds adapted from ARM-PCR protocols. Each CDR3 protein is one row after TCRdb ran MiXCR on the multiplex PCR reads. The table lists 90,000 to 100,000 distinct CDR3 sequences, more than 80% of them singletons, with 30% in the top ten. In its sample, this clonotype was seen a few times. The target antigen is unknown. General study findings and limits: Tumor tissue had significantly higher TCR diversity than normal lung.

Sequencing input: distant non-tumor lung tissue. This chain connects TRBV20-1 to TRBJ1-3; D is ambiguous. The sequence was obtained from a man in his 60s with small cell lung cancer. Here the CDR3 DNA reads TGCAGTGCTAGGGGCCTACTCTCTGGAAACACCATATATTTT. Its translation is CSARGLLSGNTIYF.